These 5 T cell receptor beta chains originate from one sample sequenced in a study of shared clonotypes between healthy human individuals. As defined, naive CD8 cells were CD45RO-negative and positively selected for CCR7, with terminally differentiated effector memory CD45RA+ cells excluded. Using immunoSEQ multiplex PCR, the repertoire was profiled, and TCRdb retains in-frame clones only, with some absent. In the table there are about 2.1 million clones, around 93% of which are singletons. The sequencing input was naive CD8+ T cells from PBMCs. The source is a man aged 18 to 30 in good health. Some clones in this sample may be carry-over from other donors' samples.

The chain recombines TRBV11-3 with TRBJ1-1; D remains unclear. The CDR3 length is 13 residues. The V gene's germline CDR1 is SGHNT and CDR2 YENEEA. V lost 1 base, J lost 6 bases, and 9 bases lay in between. CDR3 coding DNA: TGTGCCAGCAGCTTAGGGAGTGGGGCTGAAGCTTTCTTT. This codes for CASSLGSGAEAFF.

This chain connects TRBV25-1 to TRBJ1-3; TRBD1 aligns across 9 bases. After removal of 6 bases from V and 2 bases from J, the junction contained 8 bases not matched to a gene. Germline-derived CDR1 and CDR2 are MGHDK and SYGVNS. This CDR3 has 16 amino acids. The CDR3 reads CASSQGGTGPGNTIYF. As DNA, the CDR3 is TGTGCCAGCAGCCAAGGGGGGACAGGGCCTGGAAACACCATATATTTT.

This chain links TRBV19 with TRBJ2-1; 8 bases line up with TRBD2. Losses at the gene ends were 7 bases for V and 6 bases for J; bases not matched to a gene: 11. Germline V gene lookup returns CDR1 LNHDA and CDR2 SQIVND (reference sequence). CDR3 size: 15 residues. The CDR3 bases are TGTGCCAGTACTACCCGGGGGGCGGGAGGCAATGAGCAGTTCTTC. Its translation is CASTTRGAGGNEQFF.

The rearrangement uses TRBV11-2 and TRBJ1-3, with 7 bases fitting TRBD1. Germline V gene sequence: CDR1 SGHAT, CDR2 FQNNGV. The junction had 13 bases not matched to a gene; V was cut back by 6 bases and J by 8 bases. CDR3 length: 15 residues. The CDR3 protein is CASRLPAGGKDTIYF. For the CDR3, the DNA is TGTGCCAGCAGGCTTCCGGCAGGGGGTAAAGACACCATATATTTT.

V usage is TRBV25-1 and J usage is TRBJ2-7; the match to TRBD2 covers 9 bases. This CDR3 spans 14 amino acids. V lost 5 bases, J lost 4 bases, and 6 bases stayed unmatched. From germline, CDR1 is MGHDK and CDR2 SYGVNS. CDR3 loop: CASSMTSGGYEQYF. The CDR3 DNA reads TGTGCCAGCAGTATGACTAGCGGCGGATACGAGCAGTACTTC.